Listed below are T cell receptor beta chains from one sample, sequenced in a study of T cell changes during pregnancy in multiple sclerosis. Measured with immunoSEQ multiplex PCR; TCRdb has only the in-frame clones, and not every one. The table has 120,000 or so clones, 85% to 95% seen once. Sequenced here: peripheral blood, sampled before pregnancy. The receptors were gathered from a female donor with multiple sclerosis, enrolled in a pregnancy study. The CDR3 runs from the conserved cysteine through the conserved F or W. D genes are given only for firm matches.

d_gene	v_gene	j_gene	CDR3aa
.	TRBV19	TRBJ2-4	CASSITPNLAKNIQYF
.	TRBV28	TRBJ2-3	CASRQPPDTQYF
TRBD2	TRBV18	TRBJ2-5	CASSPLSGRETQYF
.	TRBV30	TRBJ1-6	CAWRSQNSPLHF
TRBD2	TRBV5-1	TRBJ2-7	CASSPHPGLAGERGSYEQYF
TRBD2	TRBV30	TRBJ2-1	CAWSSTGTRPYNEQFF
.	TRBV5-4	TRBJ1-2	CASSSGGIANYGYTF
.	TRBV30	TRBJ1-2	CAWSAGGTNYGYTF
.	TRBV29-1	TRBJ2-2	CSVGRTANTGELFF
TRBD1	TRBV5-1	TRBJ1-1	CASGVTGANTEAFF
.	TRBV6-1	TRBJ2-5	CASSEISGPRVPETQYF
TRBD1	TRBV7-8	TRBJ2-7	CASSLPGGIRDYEQYF
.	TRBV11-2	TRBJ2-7	CASRVSRPSYEQYF
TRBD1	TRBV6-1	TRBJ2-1	CASSERTGGFYNEQFF
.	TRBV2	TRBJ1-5	CASSQGLDPPQHF
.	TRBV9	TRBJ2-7	CASSVGGGNPYEQYF
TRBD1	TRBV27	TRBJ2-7	CASSWDRDSYEQYF
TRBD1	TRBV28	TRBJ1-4	CATTGQGAREKLFF
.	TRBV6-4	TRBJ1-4	CASRAYTSRQVFNEKLFF
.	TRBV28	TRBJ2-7	CASSLQIYEQYF
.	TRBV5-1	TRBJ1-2	CASRRGDGYTF
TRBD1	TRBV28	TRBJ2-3	CASSFWDRRTDTQYF
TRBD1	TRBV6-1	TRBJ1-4	CASSYDRVVEKLFF
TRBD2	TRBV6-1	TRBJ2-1	CASSDVFSGRAVEQFF
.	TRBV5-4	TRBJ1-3	CASSLESPLSGNTIYF
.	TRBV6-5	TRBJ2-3	CASSRRRGDTQYF
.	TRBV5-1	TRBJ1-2	CASSLEPGNYGYTF
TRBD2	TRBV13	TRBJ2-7	CASSQGRTRRGEQYF
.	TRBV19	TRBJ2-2	CASSTGVRELFF
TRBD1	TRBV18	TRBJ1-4	CASSATGANNEKLFF
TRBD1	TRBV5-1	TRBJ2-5	CASSLGQGTQTQYF
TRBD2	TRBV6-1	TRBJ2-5	CASSPRGGSQETQYF
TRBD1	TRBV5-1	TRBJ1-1	CASSAQGADTEAFF
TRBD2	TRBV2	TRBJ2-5	CASNTAGGAKYF
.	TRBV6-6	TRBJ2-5	CASSYDQGSEETQYF
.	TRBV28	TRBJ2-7	CASSFQGWEQYF
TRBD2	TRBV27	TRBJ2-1	CASSPTGREWNEQFF
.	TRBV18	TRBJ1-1	CASSGGTEAFF
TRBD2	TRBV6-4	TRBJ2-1	CASSAGLADYNEQFF
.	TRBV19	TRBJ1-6	CASSIATASNSPLHF
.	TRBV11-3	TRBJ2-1	CASSLDWAAYNEQFF
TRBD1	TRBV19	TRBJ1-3	CASSTHLQGTAGNTIYF
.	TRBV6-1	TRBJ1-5	CASSELAGYSNQPQHF
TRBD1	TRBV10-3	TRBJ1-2	CAISDGQGLMPGYTF
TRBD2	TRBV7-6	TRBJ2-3	CASSLFGLAGLGSTDTQYF
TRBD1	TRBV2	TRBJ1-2	CASIGTGNNYGYTF
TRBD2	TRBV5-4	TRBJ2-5	CASSPQRGVYETQYF
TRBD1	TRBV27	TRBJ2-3	CASRLKGQGGGSTQYF
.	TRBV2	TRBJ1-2	CVYEGDYGYTF
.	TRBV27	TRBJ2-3	CASSLFVGIQATDTQYF
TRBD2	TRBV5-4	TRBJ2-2	CASSLGGLAGNGELFF
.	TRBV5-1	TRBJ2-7	CASSPTGSAGYEQYF
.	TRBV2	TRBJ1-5	CASSRTGVRQPQHF
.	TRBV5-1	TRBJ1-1	CASSLVPGGNTEAFF
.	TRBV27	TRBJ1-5	CASSYQGREPQHF
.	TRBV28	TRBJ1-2	CASSWGRRGYTF
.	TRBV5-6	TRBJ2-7	CASSRGTSYEQYF
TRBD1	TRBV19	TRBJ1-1	CASSLTGGITEAFF
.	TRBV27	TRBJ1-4	CASSSRVRGRLNEKLFF